The clone carrying this TCR beta chain has a handful of counts. Specified time point: newly diagnosed GD, antithyroid drugs for less than 3 months. RNA isolated from PBMCs was used to make the TCR library. Germline lookup yields CDR1 KGHSH and CDR2 LQKENI. Trimming took 6 bases from V and 4 from J; bases not matched to a gene: 8. This CDR3 spans 14 amino acids. The source of the sample is a study of regulatory T cells in long-lasting Graves disease. Investigators prepared the TCR beta libraries by applying iRepertoire HTBI primers and Arm-PCR of CDR3 regions. TCRdb re-analysed the multiplex PCR reads in MiXCR, keeping a single row per CDR3 protein. Here the sample spans around 420,000 distinct CDR3 sequences, around 15% being singletons.

This TCR came from a female donor with Graves disease. Sample: peripheral blood mononuclear cells (PBMCs), taken at new diagnosis, from a patient treated with antithyroid drugs. The rearrangement joins TRBV18 to TRBJ1-2, with 7 bases aligning to TRBD1. CDR3 nucleotide sequence: TGTGCCAGCTCTGGAGACAGGGACGGCTATGGCTACACCTTC. Translating gives CASSGDRDGYGYTF.